Included here is one T cell receptor beta chain sequence, with context. Per the authors' pipeline: Amplification with reference gene primers provided the estimates of nucleated cell counts. Some clones are missing from TCRdb's copy, which holds only in-frame ones; the method was immunoSEQ multiplex PCR. For V, J and clone size, that table is used; D and trimming come from the DNA. Here the sample spans some 88,000 clones, approximately 91% being singletons. These data come from a study of blood T cell repertoires in COVID-19. Study details: The United States, Italy and Spain provided the acute and convalescent COVID-19 samples.

The source material was peripheral blood. This TCR came from a human donor with active COVID-19. The donor label of this sample is uncertain.

This chain's CDR3 is CASRFSEGSEAFF. In nucleotides, the CDR3 is TGTGCCAGTCGTTTTTCCGAGGGCTCCGAAGCTTTCTTT. This chain connects TRBV19 to TRBJ1-1; D is uncertain. The CDR3 runs 13 residues. Per germline, CDR1 LNHDA and CDR2 SQIVND (reference sequence). Trimming removed 8 bases from V and 8 bases from J, with 18 bases in between. The full variable domain, completed using reference TRBV19 and TRBJ1-1, is DGGITQSPKYLFRKEGQNVTLSCEQNLNHDAMYWYRQDPGQGLRLIYYSQIVNDFQKGDIAEGYSVSREKKESFPLTVTSAQKNPTAFYLCASRFSEGSEAFFGQGTRLTVV.